Below are 24 T cell receptor beta chains sequenced from a single sample in a study of OX40 agonist ivuxolimab in advanced cancers. Produced via immunoSEQ multiplex PCR; TCRdb's table is partial and in-frame only. Of about 64,000 clones in the sample, around 84% were seen once. The specimen comprised CD4+ or CD8+ T cells sorted from blood, sampled in a trial of the OX40 agonist ivuxolimab. These receptors were collected from an adult with an advanced solid tumor such as melanoma, head and neck, liver or kidney cancer.

The chain recombines TRBV5-4 with TRBJ2-3, with a weak D call TRBD1 (5 bases). Trimming left V 4 bases short and J 7 bases short, with 19 bases between. The CDR3 is 15 amino acids. The germline V gene has CDR1 SGHNT and CDR2 YYREEE (reference sequence). CDR3 nucleotides: TGTGCCAGCAGCCCTGACCAGGGCTGGGGTCATACGCAGTATTTT. Protein: CASSPDQGWGHTQYF.

V usage is TRBV5-6 and J usage is TRBJ2-7; TRBD2 agrees at 10 bases. The germline CDR1 and CDR2 sequences are SGHDT and YYEEEE. The CDR3 length is 15 residues. With V trimmed by 4 bases and J by 3 bases, 7 bases remained unmatched. CDR3 region: CASSRTSGSLYEQYF. The CDR3 DNA is TGTGCCAGCAGCCGGACTAGCGGCTCGCTCTACGAGCAGTACTTC. Full variable domain (rest looked up from reference TRBV5-6 and TRBJ2-7): DAGVTQSPTHLIKTRGQQVTLRCSPKSGHDTVSWYQQALGQGPQFIFQYYEEEERQRGNFPDRFSGHQFPNYSSELNVNALLLGDSALYLCASSRTSGSLYEQYFGPGTRLTVT.

The sample holds one count of this clone. DNA of the CDR3: TGCGCCAGCAGCGCGGATTCGTTCTATGGCTACACCTTC. Encoded protein: CASSADSFYGYTF. V is TRBV5-1 and J is TRBJ1-2; no firm D call. The CDR3 consists of 13 residues. Germline CDR1 reads SGHRS; CDR2 reads YFSETQ. V lost 4 bases, J lost 4 bases, and 11 bases lay in between. The full variable domain, completed using reference TRBV5-1 and TRBJ1-2, is KAGVTQTPRYLIKTRGQQVTLSCSPISGHRSVSWYQQTPGQGLQFLFEYFSETQRNKGNFPGRFSGRQFSNSRSEMNVSTLELGDSALYLCASSADSFYGYTFGSGTRLTVV.

V and J are TRBV9 and TRBJ2-1; no firm D call. The length of the CDR3 is 13 residues. CDR1 is SGDLS and CDR2 is YYNGEE in the germline V gene. Deletions cut 0 bases from V and 6 bases from J, with 7 bases between. CDR3 loop: CASSVGLSNEQFF. CDR3 nucleotide sequence: TGTGCCAGCAGCGTAGGGCTTTCCAATGAGCAGTTCTTC.

The genes are TRBV15 and TRBJ2-3; 14 nucleotides match TRBD2. Germline V gene sequence: CDR1 LNHNV, CDR2 YYDKDF (reference sequence). The CDR3 is made up of 19 amino acids. Unmatched junction bases numbered 14, after V lost 4 bases and J lost 5 bases. CDR3: CATSNPGLAGGPRGDTQYF. The DNA for the CDR3 is TGTGCCACCAGCAACCCAGGACTAGCGGGGGGCCCGCGGGGAGATACGCAGTATTTT.

This clone was seen once. The chain has TRBV10-3 and TRBJ2-3; 9 bases fit TRBD1. The CDR3 extends over 15 amino acids. With V trimmed by 6 bases and J by 2 bases, 6 bases remained unmatched. Germline CDR1 reads ENHRY; CDR2 reads SYGVKD. The CDR3 DNA reads TGTGCCATCAGGGGGGGGACAGGGCTCACAGATACGCAGTATTTT. It translates to CAIRGGTGLTDTQYF.

The chain employs TRBV5-1 and TRBJ2-7; TRBD1 matches at 8 bases. Germline values: CDR1 SGHRS, CDR2 YFSETQ. The junction had 5 bases not matched to a gene; V was cut back by 2 bases and J by 1 base. This CDR3 has 15 amino acids. The CDR3 region has the DNA TGCGCCAGCAGCTTTGAGGACAGGGCATCCTACGAGCAGTACTTC. Translating it yields CASSFEDRASYEQYF.

Worth noting for this clone: Within the sample, other DNA sequences also encode this same CDR3. The chain couples TRBV30 to TRBJ2-3, with D hard to call. This CDR3 comprises 15 residues. In germline, CDR1 is GTSNPN, CDR2 SVGIG (reference sequence). With 4 bases removed from V and 0 bases from J, the gap between germline ends came to 14 bases. For the CDR3, the DNA is TGTGCCTGGAACCCCCAGGCTAGAAGCACAGATACGCAGTATTTT. Residues: CAWNPQARSTDTQYF. The full variable domain, in which reference TRBV30 and TRBJ2-3 provide the parts outside the CDR3, is SQTIHQWPATLVQPVGSPLSLECTVEGTSNPNLYWYRQAAGRGLQLLFYSVGIGQISSEVPQNLSASRPQDRQFILSSKKLLLSDSGFYLCAWNPQARSTDTQYFGPGTRLTVL.

The genes are TRBV14 and TRBJ2-7, with D possibly TRBD1 on 5 matching bases. The length of the CDR3 is 14 residues. Trimming took off 2 bases at V and 0 bases at J, with 8 bases between the two ends. Germline loops: CDR1 SGHDN, CDR2 FVKESK. The CDR3 nucleotides read TGTGCCAGCAGCCAATTGCAGGGCTCCTACGAGCAGTACTTC. It yields the protein CASSQLQGSYEQYF.

This sequence joins TRBV18 and TRBJ1-1; a possible D gene is TRBD1 (6 bases). CDR3 length: 14 amino acids. Trimming took off 3 bases at V and 1 base at J, with 9 bases between the two ends. From germline, CDR1 is KGHSH and CDR2 LQKENI. CDR3 residues: CASSPDRSNTEAFF. CDR3 DNA: TGTGCCAGCTCACCGGACAGATCGAACACTGAAGCTTTCTTT.

The V call is TRBV5-6, the J call TRBJ2-3; D uncertain. CDR1 and CDR2 from the germline V gene are SGHDT and YYEEEE. Trimming left V 0 bases short and J 1 base short, with 9 bases between. The CDR3 runs 15 residues. CDR3 residues: CASSLGLVGTDTQYF. CDR3 coding DNA: TGTGCCAGCAGCTTGGGCCTGGTGGGCACAGATACGCAGTATTTT.

The chain recombines TRBV9 with TRBJ2-5, with a weak D call TRBD2 (5 bases). V shed 4 bases and J shed 1 base, with 11 bases lying between them. This CDR3 comprises 14 residues. Germline CDR1 SGDLS, CDR2 YYNGEE. As DNA, the CDR3 is TGTGCCAGCAGCCCGAGGACTCTCCAAGAGACCCAGTACTTC. Translated, it gives CASSPRTLQETQYF.

Concerning this clone: The sample carries other DNA sequences with the same CDR3. The rearrangement links TRBV4-1 to TRBJ1-5, with no clear D. CDR3 length: 13 amino acids. Germline CDR1 reads MGHRA; CDR2 reads YSYEKL. V lost 3 bases and J 5 bases, leaving 8 bases between the germline ends. CDR3 nucleotides: TGCGCCAGCAGCCAGGCAGGTGATCAGCCCCAGCATTTT. This translates into CASSQAGDQPQHF.

The rearrangement uses TRBV19 and TRBJ2-1; 9 nucleotides align to TRBD2. This CDR3 region has 19 residues. V was clipped by 3 bases and J by 5 bases; unmatched bases: 17. The germline V gene encodes CDR1 LNHDA and CDR2 SQIVND (reference sequence). The CDR3 coding sequence is TGTGCCAGTAGTATGGGCCGGGGTAGCGGGGGCGCCTTTGACAATGAGCAGTTCTTC. Amino acid sequence: CASSMGRGSGGAFDNEQFF. Based on the CDR3 plus reference TRBV19 and TRBJ2-1, the full variable domain is DGGITQSPKYLFRKEGQNVTLSCEQNLNHDAMYWYRQDPGQGLRLIYYSQIVNDFQKGDIAEGYSVSREKKESFPLTVTSAQKNPTAFYLCASSMGRGSGGAFDNEQFFGPGTRLTVL.

This clone was picked up one time. The chain recombines TRBV19 with TRBJ2-5, with 10 bases identical to TRBD2. Germline assignment: CDR1 LNHDA and CDR2 SQIVND (reference sequence). The CDR3 consists of 15 residues. J was trimmed by 2 bases and V by 5 bases; bases with no gene match: 5. The CDR3 spells CASSPLAGVQETQYF. DNA of the CDR3: TGTGCCAGTAGTCCTCTAGCGGGAGTACAAGAGACCCAGTACTTC.

The CDR3 region is CASSRDRNTEAFF. The DNA of the CDR3 is TGCGCCAGCAGTCGAGACAGGAACACTGAAGCTTTCTTT. This rearrangement joins TRBV10-2 to TRBJ1-1; tentatively, D is TRBD1 (5 bases). Germline V gene sequence: CDR1 WSHSY, CDR2 SAAADI. V was shortened by 5 bases and J by 1 base, with 8 bases between the two germline ends. The CDR3 consists of 13 residues.

This rearrangement joins TRBV5-1 to TRBJ2-5; the D gene is possibly TRBD2 (7 bases). Trimming shortened V by 4 bases and J by 4 bases, and 14 bases separated the two germline ends. There are 14 residues in the CDR3. Germline CDR1 SGHRS, CDR2 YFSETQ. CDR3 region: CASSERGAGETQYF. The CDR3 DNA reads as TGCGCCAGCAGCGAACGGGGGGCGGGAGAGACCCAGTACTTC.

This chain uses TRBV30 with TRBJ2-1; possible D gene TRBD2, 6 bases. The length of the CDR3 is 15 residues. Per the germline V gene, CDR1 is GTSNPN and CDR2 is SVGIG (reference sequence). V lost 7 bases and J 4 bases, leaving 20 bases between the germline ends. CDR3 protein: CAFSWGSGPYNEQFF. CDR3 bases: TGTGCCTTCTCCTGGGGAAGCGGGCCTTACAATGAGCAGTTCTTC.

V gene TRBV19 combines with J gene TRBJ2-2; TRBD2 aligns across 9 bases. Germline V lookup: CDR1 LNHDA, CDR2 SQIVND (reference sequence). The CDR3 is 15 residues long. The V segment lost 4 bases and the J segment 2 bases; nucleotides outside the gene matches: 2. The CDR3 sequence is CASSRLAANTGELFF. CDR3 in DNA: TGTGCCAGTAGTAGACTAGCGGCCAACACCGGGGAGCTGTTTTTT.

The chain uses TRBV21-1 and TRBJ2-4; the tabulated D call, TRBD2, remains unverified against the DNA. TRBV21-1 is labeled a pseudogene. The CDR3 length is 17 residues. CDR3: CASSPRSEEVAKNIQYF. The CDR3 nucleotides read TGTGCCAGCAGCCCCCGGAGTGAGGAAGTAGCCAAAAACATTCAGTACTTC.

This rearrangement joins TRBV6-5 to TRBJ2-2; a weak D match, TRBD2 (5 bases). The germline gives CDR1 MNHEY, CDR2 SVGAGI. Trimming pared 7 bases from V and 3 bases from J, leaving 9 bases between. The CDR3 sequence is 13 residues long. The CDR3 sequence: CASKADDTGELFF. In DNA form, the CDR3 reads TGTGCCAGCAAAGCGGACGACACCGGGGAGCTGTTTTTT.

The chain has TRBV7-9 and TRBJ1-5; D unclear. The CDR3 has 14 amino acids. Germline assignment: CDR1 SEHNR and CDR2 FQNEAQ (reference sequence). Deletions cut 7 bases from V and 0 bases from J, with 10 bases between. The CDR3 protein is CASTPDSSNQPQHF. The CDR3 DNA reads as TGTGCCAGCACCCCGGACTCTAGCAATCAGCCCCAGCATTTT.

The chain is built from TRBV6-5 and TRBJ2-2; a weak D match, TRBD1 (6 bases). CDR3 length: 12 amino acids. The germline V gene encodes CDR1 MNHEY and CDR2 SVGAGI. With 11 bases removed from V and 2 bases from J, the gap between germline ends came to 9 bases. The CDR3 DNA reads TGTGCCGCACAGGGAAACACCGGGGAGCTGTTTTTT. Its protein product is CAAQGNTGELFF.

The chain combines TRBV9 with TRBJ2-3; no reliable D call. The CDR3 contains 14 residues. Trimming cost V 3 bases and J 5 bases, with 13 bases left between them. Germline-derived CDR1 and CDR2 are SGDLS and YYNGEE. CDR3 region: CASSAPGLQDTQYF. In nucleotides, the CDR3 is TGTGCCAGCAGCGCTCCGGGCCTCCAAGATACGCAGTATTTT.